This T cell receptor (beta chain) was sequenced in a study of cytomegalovirus exposure and HLA in healthy donors. Study-wide context: A later analysis reported the same platform for the roughly 110 validation repertoires and the 500 to 700 first-cohort repertoires. Study-level points and caveats: Cytomegalovirus status was reportedly diagnosed by the classifier with high specificity and sensitivity.

Sequencing was performed with immunoSEQ multiplex PCR; in TCRdb, only in-frame clones are kept and a portion is missing. The sample lists over 55,000 clones, about 96% seen once, with roughly 0.98% in the top ten. In the case of this clone: Its target is unknown.

This receptor was taken from a man between 18 and 35 years old in good health and CMV-seronegative. Source material: PBMCs.

The CDR3 bases are TGTGCCAGCAGTGAAAGCGGAAGGGGGGAGACCCAGTACTTC. It codes for CASSESGRGETQYF. This chain links TRBV6-1 with TRBJ2-5; the D gene is possibly TRBD1 (6 bases). Germline values: CDR1 MNHNS, CDR2 SASEGT. Trimming left V 2 bases short and J 5 bases short, with 12 bases between. The CDR3 totals 14 residues.